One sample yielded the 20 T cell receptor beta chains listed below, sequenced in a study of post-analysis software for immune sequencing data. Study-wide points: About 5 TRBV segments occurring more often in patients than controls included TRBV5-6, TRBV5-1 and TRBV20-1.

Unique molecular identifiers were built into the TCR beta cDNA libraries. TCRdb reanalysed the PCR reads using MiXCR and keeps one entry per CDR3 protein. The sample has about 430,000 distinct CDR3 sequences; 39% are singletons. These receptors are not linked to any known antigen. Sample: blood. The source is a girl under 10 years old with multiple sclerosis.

The CDR3 region is CSASEGPLYEQYF. The CDR3 DNA follows: TGCAGTGCTAGCGAGGGACCGCTGTACGAGCAGTACTTC. The chain recombines TRBV20-1 with TRBJ2-7, with D perhaps being TRBD1 or TRBD2 (5 bases each). The germline CDR1 and CDR2 sequences are DFQATT and SNEGSKA (reference sequence). Trimming removed 3 bases at V and 4 bases at J, with 13 bases between. This CDR3 has 13 residues.

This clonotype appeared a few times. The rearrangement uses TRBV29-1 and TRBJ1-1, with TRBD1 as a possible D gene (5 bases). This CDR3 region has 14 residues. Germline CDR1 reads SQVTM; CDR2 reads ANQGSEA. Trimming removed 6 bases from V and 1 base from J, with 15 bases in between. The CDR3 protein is CSVIQDNTNTEAFF. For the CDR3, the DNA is TGCAGCGTGATTCAGGACAATACGAACACTGAAGCTTTCTTT.

The DNA for the CDR3 is TGTGCCACCAGCAGATTAATGGACGGCTACTCTATGGGCTACACCTTC. This encodes CATSRLMDGYSMGYTF. The chain combines TRBV15 with TRBJ1-2; no reliable D call. Germline values: CDR1 LNHNV, CDR2 YYDKDF (reference sequence). The V end lost 2 bases, the J end lost 8 bases, and 21 bases lay between the germline ends. This CDR3 region has 16 residues.

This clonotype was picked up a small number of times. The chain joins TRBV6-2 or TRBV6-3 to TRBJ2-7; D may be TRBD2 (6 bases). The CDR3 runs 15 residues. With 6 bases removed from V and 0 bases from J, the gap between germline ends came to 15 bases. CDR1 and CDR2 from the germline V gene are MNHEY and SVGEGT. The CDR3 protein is CASSRRDFDSYEQYF. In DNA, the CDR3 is TGTGCCAGCAGCCGACGGGACTTCGACTCCTACGAGCAGTACTTC.

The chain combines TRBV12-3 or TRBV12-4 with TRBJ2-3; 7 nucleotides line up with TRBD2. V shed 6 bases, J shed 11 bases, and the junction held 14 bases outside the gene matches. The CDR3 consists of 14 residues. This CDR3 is CASSPGEGADVQYF. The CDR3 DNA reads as TGTGCCAGCAGCCCGGGGGAGGGCGCAGATGTGCAGTATTTT.

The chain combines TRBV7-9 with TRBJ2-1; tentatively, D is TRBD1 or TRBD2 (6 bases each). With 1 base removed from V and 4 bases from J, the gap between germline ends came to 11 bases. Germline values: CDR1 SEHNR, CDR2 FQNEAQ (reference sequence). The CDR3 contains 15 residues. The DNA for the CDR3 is TGTGCCAGCAGCTTAGTGGGGGGCGTATACAATGAGCAGTTCTTC. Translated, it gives CASSLVGGVYNEQFF.

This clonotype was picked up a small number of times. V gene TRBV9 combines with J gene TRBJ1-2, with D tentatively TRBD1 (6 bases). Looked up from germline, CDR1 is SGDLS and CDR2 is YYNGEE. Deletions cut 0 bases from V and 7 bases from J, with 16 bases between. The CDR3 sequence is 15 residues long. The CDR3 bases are TGTGCCAGCAGCGTAGGAGGGGGAGGAGGTCGTGGCTACACCTTC. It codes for CASSVGGGGGRGYTF.

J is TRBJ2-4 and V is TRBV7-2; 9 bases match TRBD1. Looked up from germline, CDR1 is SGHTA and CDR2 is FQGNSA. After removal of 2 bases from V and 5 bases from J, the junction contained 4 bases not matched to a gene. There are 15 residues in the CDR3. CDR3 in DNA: TGTGCCAGCAGCTTACGGACAGGGGTTGAAAACATTCAGTACTTC. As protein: CASSLRTGVENIQYF.

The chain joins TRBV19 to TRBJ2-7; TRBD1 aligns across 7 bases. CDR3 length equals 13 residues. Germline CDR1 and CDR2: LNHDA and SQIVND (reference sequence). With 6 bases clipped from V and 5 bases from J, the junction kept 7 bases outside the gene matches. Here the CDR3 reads CASSGTAPNEQYF. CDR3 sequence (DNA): TGTGCCAGTAGCGGGACAGCTCCTAACGAGCAGTACTTC.

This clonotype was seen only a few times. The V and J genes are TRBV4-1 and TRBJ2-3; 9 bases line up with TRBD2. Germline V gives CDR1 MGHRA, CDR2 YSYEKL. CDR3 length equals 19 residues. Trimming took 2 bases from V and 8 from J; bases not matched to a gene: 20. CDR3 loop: CASSQRAGGLATGRGTQYF. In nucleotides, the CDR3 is TGCGCCAGCAGCCAAAGGGCTGGGGGACTAGCTACCGGGCGGGGTACGCAGTATTTT.

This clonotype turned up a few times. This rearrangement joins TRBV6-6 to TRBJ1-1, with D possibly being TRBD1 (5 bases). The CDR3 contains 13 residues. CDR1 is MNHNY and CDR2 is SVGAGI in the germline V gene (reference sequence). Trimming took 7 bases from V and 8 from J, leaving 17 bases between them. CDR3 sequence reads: CASTQEIYIEAFF. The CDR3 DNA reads TGTGCCAGCACACAGGAAATTTACATAGAAGCTTTCTTT.

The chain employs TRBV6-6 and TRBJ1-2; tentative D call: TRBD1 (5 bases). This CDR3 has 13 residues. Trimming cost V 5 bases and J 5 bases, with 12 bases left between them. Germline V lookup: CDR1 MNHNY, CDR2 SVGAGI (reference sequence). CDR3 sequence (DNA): TGTGCCAGCAGTAAGACAGAACCATATGGCTACACCTTC. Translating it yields CASSKTEPYGYTF.

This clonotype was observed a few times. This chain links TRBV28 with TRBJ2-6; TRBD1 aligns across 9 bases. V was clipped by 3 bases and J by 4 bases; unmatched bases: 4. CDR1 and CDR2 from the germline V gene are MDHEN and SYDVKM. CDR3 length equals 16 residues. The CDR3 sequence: CASSFRQGEGANVLTF. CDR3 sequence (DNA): TGTGCCAGCAGTTTTCGACAGGGGGAAGGGGCCAACGTCCTGACTTTC. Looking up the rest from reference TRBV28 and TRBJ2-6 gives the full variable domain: DVKVTQSSRYLVKRTGEKVFLECVQDMDHENMFWYRQDPGLGLRLIYFSYDVKMKEKGDIPEGYSVSREKKERFSLILESASTNQTSMYLCASSFRQGEGANVLTFGAGSRLTVL.

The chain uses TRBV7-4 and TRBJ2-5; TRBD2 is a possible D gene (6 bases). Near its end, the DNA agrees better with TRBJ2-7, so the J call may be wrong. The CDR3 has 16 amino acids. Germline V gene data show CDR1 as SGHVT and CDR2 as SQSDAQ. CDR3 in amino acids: CASSSRAGFCCYEQYF. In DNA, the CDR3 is TGTGCCAGCAGCTCCCGGGCGGGGTTCTGCTGTTACGAGCAGTACTTC.

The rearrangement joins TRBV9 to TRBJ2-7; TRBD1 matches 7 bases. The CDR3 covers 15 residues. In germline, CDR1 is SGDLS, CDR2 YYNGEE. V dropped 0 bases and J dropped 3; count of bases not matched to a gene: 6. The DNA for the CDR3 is TGTGCCAGCAGCGTAGCTGGCGACAGGGACTACGAGCAGTACTTC. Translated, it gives CASSVAGDRDYEQYF.

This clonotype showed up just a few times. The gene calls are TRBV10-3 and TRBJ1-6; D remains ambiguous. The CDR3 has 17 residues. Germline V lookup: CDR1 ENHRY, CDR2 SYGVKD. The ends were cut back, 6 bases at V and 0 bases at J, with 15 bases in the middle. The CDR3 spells CAIRDIADFSYNSPLHF. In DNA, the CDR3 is TGTGCCATCAGAGACATTGCAGACTTCTCCTATAATTCACCCCTCCACTTT.

CDR3 nucleotides: TGTGCCAGCTCTCGGGACGTTTACAATGAGCAGTTCTTC. Translated: CASSRDVYNEQFF. The rearrangement links TRBV9 to TRBJ2-1; D tentatively fits TRBD1 or TRBD2 (5 bases each). The CDR3 length is 13 residues. Trimming cost V 7 bases and J 4 bases, with 12 bases left between them. Per germline, CDR1 SGDLS and CDR2 YYNGEE.

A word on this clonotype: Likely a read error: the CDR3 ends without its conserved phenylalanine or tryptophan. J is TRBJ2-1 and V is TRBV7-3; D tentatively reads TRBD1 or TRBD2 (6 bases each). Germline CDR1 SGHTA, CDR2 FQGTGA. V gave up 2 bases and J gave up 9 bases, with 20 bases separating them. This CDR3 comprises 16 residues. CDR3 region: CASSLWGATSSGEQFV. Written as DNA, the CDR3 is TGTGCCAGCAGCTTATGGGGGGCGACTTCTAGTGGTGAGCAGTTCGTC.

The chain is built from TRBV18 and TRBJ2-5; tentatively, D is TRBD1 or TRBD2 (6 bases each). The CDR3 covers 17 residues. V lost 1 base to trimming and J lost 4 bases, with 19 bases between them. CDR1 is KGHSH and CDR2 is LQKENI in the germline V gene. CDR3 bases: TGTGCCAGCTCACCACTGGGGGCCTTGGCGGGATTAGAGACCCAGTACTTC. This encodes CASSPLGALAGLETQYF.

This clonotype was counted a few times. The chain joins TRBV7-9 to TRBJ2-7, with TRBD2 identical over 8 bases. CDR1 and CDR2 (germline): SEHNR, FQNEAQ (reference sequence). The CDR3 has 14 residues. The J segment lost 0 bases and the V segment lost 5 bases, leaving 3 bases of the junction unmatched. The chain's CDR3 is CASSVTSDSYEQYF. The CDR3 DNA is TGTGCCAGCAGCGTGACTAGCGACTCCTACGAGCAGTACTTC.